The 30 T cell receptor beta chains in this list originate from one sample, sequenced in a study of beta chain features in type 1 diabetes. As every portion of the isolated RNA was reverse transcribed, the sequencing read expressed TCRB transcripts. This table comes from immunoSEQ multiplex PCR, and its TCRdb copy is limited to in-frame clones, with some not included. In the table there are more than 150,000 clones, about 13% of which are singletons. The specimen sequenced was central memory CD4+ T cells from blood. These receptors originate from a woman aged 18-29 years in good health.

The chain uses TRBV28 and TRBJ1-5; a possible D gene is TRBD1 (6 bases). The CDR3 is 15 residues long. The V gene's germline CDR1 is MDHEN and CDR2 SYDVKM. Deletions cut 2 bases from V and 2 bases from J, with 10 bases between. The CDR3 nucleotides are TGTGCCAGCAGTTTAATGGGGGCTCGCAATCAGCCCCAGCATTTT. Translated: CASSLMGARNQPQHF.

This clone was seen a few times. The J gene is TRBJ2-7, the V gene TRBV7-2; 9 positions match TRBD1. V trimming: 2 bases; J trimming: 2 bases; junction bases outside the gene matches: 7. The CDR3 loop spans 16 amino acids. Germline-derived CDR1 and CDR2 are SGHTA and FQGNSA. CDR3 DNA sequence: TGTGCCAGCAGCTTAAGAAGGACAGGGGCTCCCTACGAGCAGTACTTC. This encodes CASSLRRTGAPYEQYF. Full variable domain (outside the CDR3, taken from reference TRBV7-2 and TRBJ2-7): GAGVSQSPSNKVTEKGKDVELRCDPISGHTALYWYRQSLGQGLEFLIYFQGNSAPDKSGLPSDRFSAERTGGSVSTLTIQRTQQEDSAVYLCASSLRRTGAPYEQYFGPGTRLTVT.

The chain recombines TRBV27 with TRBJ1-2; D not certain. In germline, CDR1 is MNHEY, CDR2 SMNVEV (reference sequence). The V end lost 2 bases, the J end lost 4 bases, and 14 bases lay between the germline ends. The CDR3 is 15 residues long. The CDR3 loop is CASSLNTGSFYGYTF. The DNA of the CDR3 is TGTGCCAGCAGTTTAAATACGGGTTCATTCTATGGCTACACCTTC.

The V call is TRBV7-2, the J call TRBJ2-1; D not resolved. Trimming stripped 5 bases from V and 5 bases from J, with 10 bases between. The CDR3 is made up of 13 amino acids. CDR1 SGHTA and CDR2 FQGNSA come from the germline V gene. In nucleotides, the CDR3 is TGTGCCAGCAGCCCTAGGTCCGACAATGAGCAGTTCTTC. The encoded protein is CASSPRSDNEQFF.

This clone was counted only a few times. The rearrangement joins TRBV7-2 to TRBJ2-5; TRBD2 agrees at 8 bases. Germline values: CDR1 SGHTA, CDR2 FQGNSA. This CDR3 has 15 residues. V shed 5 bases and J 1 base; nucleotides not matched to a gene: 6. CDR3 residues: CASSPLAGFQETQYF. Here the CDR3 DNA reads TGTGCCAGCAGCCCTTTAGCGGGGTTCCAAGAGACCCAGTACTTC.

The rearrangement joins TRBV15 to TRBJ1-1; a possible D gene is TRBD1 (5 bases). With 0 bases removed from V and 2 bases from J, the gap between germline ends came to 13 bases. The germline V gene has CDR1 LNHNV and CDR2 YYDKDF (reference sequence). CDR3 length equals 16 residues. In DNA, the CDR3 is TGTGCCACCAGCAGAGATAACATCCAGGGAAACACTGAAGCTTTCTTT. Amino acid sequence: CATSRDNIQGNTEAFF.

The gene calls are TRBV11-2 and TRBJ2-7; tentative D call: TRBD1 (5 bases). The germline V gene encodes CDR1 SGHAT and CDR2 FQNNGV. V was cut by 5 bases and J by 5 bases, with 16 bases left in between. There are 14 residues in the CDR3. The CDR3 loop is CASSLLGAWNEQYF. Here the CDR3 DNA reads TGTGCCAGCAGCCTTCTTGGGGCTTGGAACGAGCAGTACTTC.

The chain links TRBV28 to TRBJ2-7; TRBD2 is a possible D gene (5 bases). V lost 5 bases, J lost 0 bases, and 17 bases lay in between. CDR1 is MDHEN, CDR2 SYDVKM, per germline. This CDR3 is 16 amino acids long. CDR3 in DNA: TGTGCCAGCAGTCTGATTACGACGGGATCCTCCTACGAGCAGTACTTC. Translating it yields CASSLITTGSSYEQYF. The complete variable domain, with remaining parts taken from reference TRBV28 and TRBJ2-7, reads DVKVTQSSRYLVKRTGEKVFLECVQDMDHENMFWYRQDPGLGLRLIYFSYDVKMKEKGDIPEGYSVSREKKERFSLILESASTNQTSMYLCASSLITTGSSYEQYFGPGTRLTVT.

This clone was recorded a few times. The chain joins TRBV29-1 to TRBJ1-1, with TRBD1 identical over 7 bases. V lost 6 bases and J lost 5; bases outside the gene matches: 9. The CDR3 spans 13 residues. Germline-derived CDR1 and CDR2 are SQVTM and ANQGSEA. The CDR3 spells CSVGREQGTEAFF. DNA of the CDR3: TGCAGCGTCGGTCGGGAACAGGGGACTGAAGCTTTCTTT.

This clone came up once. V usage is TRBV6-1 and J usage is TRBJ2-1; D remains unclear. Deletions cut 8 bases from V and 7 bases from J, with 12 bases between. The CDR3 is 12 amino acids. Looked up from germline, CDR1 is MNHNS and CDR2 is SASEGT. In DNA, the CDR3 is TGTGCCAGCCGTCCCCAGGTGAATGAGCAGTTCTTC. This encodes CASRPQVNEQFF.

This clone was counted only a few times. In the same sample, other DNA sequences code for this CDR3. Here the CDR3 reads CASSLGQPTNYGYTF. For the CDR3, the DNA is TGCGCCAGCAGCTTGGGACAGCCTACTAACTATGGCTACACCTTC. The chain recombines TRBV5-1 with TRBJ1-2; possibly TRBD1 for D (5 bases). V was shortened by 0 bases and J by 0 bases, with 9 bases between the two germline ends. The length of the CDR3 is 15 residues. Germline assignment: CDR1 SGHRS and CDR2 YFSETQ.

This clone has just a few counts. V usage is TRBV11-2 and J usage is TRBJ2-5; 11 bases are shared with TRBD1. The CDR3 has 14 amino acids. Germline CDR1 is SGHAT and CDR2 is FQNNGV. Losses at the gene ends were 4 bases for V and 5 bases for J; bases not matched to a gene: 3. For the CDR3, the DNA is TGTGCCAGCAGCTCCGGGACAGGGGGGGAGACCCAGTACTTC. Protein: CASSSGTGGETQYF.

This clone came up a few times. The chain uses TRBV27 and TRBJ2-3; D perhaps matches TRBD1 (6 bases). CDR3 length equals 14 residues. The ends were cut back, 2 bases at V and 1 base at J, with 7 bases in the middle. Germline lookup yields CDR1 MNHEY and CDR2 SMNVEV (reference sequence). The CDR3 DNA sequence: TGTGCCAGCAGTTTAGCAGGGGGCACAGATACGCAGTATTTT. Residues: CASSLAGGTDTQYF.

The chain links TRBV4-3 to TRBJ2-1, with D possibly being TRBD2 (5 bases). The CDR3 is 17 residues long. V lost 0 bases, J lost 2 bases, and 14 bases lay in between. Germline V gives CDR1 LGHNA, CDR2 YSLEER. This CDR3 reads CASSQDLARATYNEQFF. The DNA of the CDR3 is TGCGCCAGCAGCCAAGATTTGGCGCGGGCGACCTACAATGAGCAGTTCTTC.

This clone has a handful of counts. This sequence joins TRBV19 and TRBJ2-3; TRBD2 is a possible D gene (6 bases). V lost 7 bases to trimming and J lost 1 base, with 9 bases between them. The CDR3 has 13 residues. Germline CDR1 is LNHDA and CDR2 is SQIVND (reference sequence). Here the CDR3 reads CASMPSGTDTQYF. CDR3 in DNA: TGTGCCAGTATGCCTAGCGGCACAGATACGCAGTATTTT.

The chain combines TRBV27 with TRBJ2-1; 7 nucleotides match TRBD2. Germline CDR1 MNHEY, CDR2 SMNVEV (reference sequence). This CDR3 is 15 amino acids long. With V trimmed by 11 bases and J by 5 bases, 15 bases remained unmatched. The CDR3 region is CAAASLRLADNEQFF. CDR3 coding DNA: TGTGCCGCAGCCAGCCTTAGGCTAGCGGACAATGAGCAGTTCTTC.

This clone was seen only a few times. The CDR3 protein is CASSQGTGFNQPQHF. The CDR3 DNA sequence: TGTGCCAGCTCCCAAGGGACAGGGTTTAATCAGCCCCAGCATTTT. The genes are TRBV6-5 and TRBJ1-5; 9 bases align to TRBD1. V shed 8 bases, J shed 4 bases, and the junction held 9 bases outside the gene matches. This CDR3 is built from 15 residues. Germline V CDR1 and CDR2: MNHEY, SVGAGI.

The gene calls are TRBV7-3 and TRBJ2-1; D may be TRBD1 (5 bases). The germline V gene has CDR1 SGHTA and CDR2 FQGTGA. CDR3 length: 13 amino acids. V shed 9 bases and J shed 5 bases, with 14 bases lying between them. The CDR3 sequence: CASMGQRDNEQFF. CDR3 in DNA: TGTGCCAGTATGGGGCAGCGAGACAATGAGCAGTTCTTC.

This clone was seen at least ten times. The V call is TRBV14, the J call TRBJ1-2; D gene uncertain. CDR1 and CDR2 (germline): SGHDN, FVKESK. Between the trimmed V and J ends, which lost 0 bases and 7 bases, there was a span of 15 bases. This CDR3 region has 15 residues. CDR3 sequence (DNA): TGTGCCAGCAGCCAAGATCTGAGAGGGCCGTCTGGCTACACCTTC. Its translation: CASSQDLRGPSGYTF.

This clone was seen only a few times. V usage is TRBV11-3 and J usage is TRBJ1-1; TRBD1 matches at 8 bases. V lost 1 base to trimming and J lost 1 base; unmatched junction nucleotides: 5. Germline CDR1 and CDR2: SGHNT and YENEEA. The CDR3 is made up of 16 amino acids. CDR3 residues: CASSLGQGHTNTEAFF. The CDR3 coding sequence is TGTGCCAGCAGCTTAGGACAGGGGCACACGAACACTGAAGCTTTCTTT.

This chain connects TRBV21-1 to TRBJ2-5; TRBD1 is the table's D call, not checked against the DNA. TRBV21-1 represents a pseudogene. This CDR3 is built from 13 residues. CDR3 coding DNA: TGTGCCAGCAGCCACAGGTCTTTGAAGACCCAGTACTTC. Its protein product is CASSHRSLKTQYF.

As to this clone: The same CDR3 can be traced to other DNA sequences in this sample. The V and J genes are TRBV18 and TRBJ1-2, with 7 positions matching TRBD1. The trim removed 2 bases at V and 5 bases at J, leaving 2 bases unmatched. Germline V gene sequence: CDR1 KGHSH, CDR2 LQKENI. CDR3 size: 13 residues. CDR3 loop: CASSPDRAYGYTF. In DNA form, the CDR3 reads TGTGCCAGCTCACCAGACAGGGCATATGGCTACACCTTC.

This chain connects TRBV6-5 to TRBJ2-3, with D maybe TRBD2 (5 bases). Per the germline V gene, CDR1 is MNHEY and CDR2 is SVGAGI. Trimming stripped 8 bases from V and 9 bases from J, with 15 bases between. The CDR3 has 12 residues. The CDR3 DNA reads as TGTGCCAGCGGGCGGAGGCGTGAGACGCAGTATTTT. This gives the protein CASGRRRETQYF.

V usage is TRBV28 and J usage is TRBJ2-3; TRBD1 might be the D (6 bases). CDR3 size: 16 residues. Per germline, CDR1 MDHEN and CDR2 SYDVKM. V lost 5 bases to trimming and J lost 1 base, with 16 bases between them. CDR3 coding DNA: TGTGCCAGCAGTGATTGGGGGCGCGGTGGCACAGATACGCAGTATTTT. Protein: CASSDWGRGGTDTQYF.

The chain has TRBV7-3 and TRBJ2-2; no firm D call. V was trimmed by 5 bases and J by 6 bases, leaving 13 bases between them. The CDR3 consists of 14 residues. Germline values: CDR1 SGHTA, CDR2 FQGTGA. CDR3 in DNA: TGTGCCAGCAGCCCGGGTTATACCTCCGGGGAGCTGTTTTTT. Its translation: CASSPGYTSGELFF.

This clone was seen repeatedly, ten times or more. This chain uses TRBV7-9 with TRBJ1-1; 9 nucleotides agree with TRBD1. After removal of 4 bases from V and 3 bases from J, the junction contained 6 bases not matched to a gene. CDR3 size: 15 residues. Germline CDR1 SEHNR, CDR2 FQNEAQ (reference sequence). The CDR3 loop reads CASSSRQGVDTEAFF. The CDR3 DNA is TGTGCCAGCAGCTCAAGACAGGGGGTAGACACTGAAGCTTTCTTT.

This clone was seen only a few times. This sequence joins TRBV28 and TRBJ2-1, with D perhaps matching TRBD1 (6 bases). Germline V lookup: CDR1 MDHEN, CDR2 SYDVKM. With 5 bases removed from V and 0 bases from J, the gap between germline ends came to 11 bases. The CDR3 has 15 amino acids. The CDR3 nucleotides read TGTGCCAGCAGTGTACAGGGATCCTCCTACAATGAGCAGTTCTTC. It translates to CASSVQGSSYNEQFF.

The gene calls are TRBV2 and TRBJ2-4; TRBD1 agrees at 8 bases. The ends lost 6 bases at V and 1 base at J; junction bases unmatched: 2. The CDR3 spans 14 residues. Germline V gene data show CDR1 as SNHLY and CDR2 as FYNNEI. CDR3 sequence (DNA): TGTGCCAGCAGGGACAGGGCGGCCAAAAACATTCAGTACTTC. Translated, it gives CASRDRAAKNIQYF.

In this sample, this clone turned up a few times. The chain links TRBV27 to TRBJ1-4; D is undetermined. Germline lookup yields CDR1 MNHEY and CDR2 SMNVEV (reference sequence). CDR3 length: 13 amino acids. V was shortened by 6 bases and J by 0 bases, with 5 bases between the two germline ends. The CDR3 coding sequence is TGTGCCAGCAGACAAGCAACTAATGAAAAACTGTTTTTT. Protein: CASRQATNEKLFF.

This chain connects TRBV11-3 to TRBJ1-3; TRBD1 aligns across 10 bases. The trim removed 6 bases at V and 3 bases at J, leaving 5 bases unmatched. The CDR3 consists of 15 residues. In germline, CDR1 is SGHNT, CDR2 YENEEA. CDR3 in amino acids: CASRIDRGLGNTIYF. The CDR3 DNA reads as TGTGCCAGCAGAATCGACAGGGGGCTTGGAAACACCATATATTTT.